Listed below are T cell receptor beta chains from one sample, sequenced in a study of blood T cell repertoires in COVID-19. This table comes from immunoSEQ multiplex PCR, and its TCRdb copy is limited to in-frame clones, with some not included. The table records around 50,000 clones, approximately 78% of them present only once. Sequencing was done on a sample of PBMCs or T cells enriched from blood (not recorded which). The receptors stem from a woman in her 50s with acute COVID-19. The CDR3 runs from the conserved cysteine through the conserved F or W. Fields, in order: D gene, clone size, J gene, V gene, CDR3 protein, CDR3 DNA. The D gene is left open where the match is weak. The listing skips clone size in some rows; elsewhere it reads once, few, many or a size class.

d_call: -; clone_size: -; j_call: TRBJ2-2; v_call: TRBV4-2; cdr3_aa: CASSQGGLTGDTGELFF; cdr3_nt: TGTGCCAGCAGCCAAGGGGGGCTAACAGGAGACACCGGGGAGCTGTTTTTT
d_call: TRBD1; clone_size: few; j_call: TRBJ1-1; v_call: TRBV5-4; cdr3_aa: CASSLGQGAGEAFF; cdr3_nt: TGTGCCAGCAGCCTGGGACAGGGGGCTGGTGAAGCTTTCTTT
d_call: -; clone_size: -; j_call: TRBJ2-5; v_call: TRBV5-4; cdr3_aa: CASSYGVPETQYF; cdr3_nt: TGTGCCAGCAGCTACGGGGTACCAGAGACCCAGTACTTC
d_call: -; clone_size: once; j_call: TRBJ1-6; v_call: TRBV11-2; cdr3_aa: CASSLVGDYNSPLHF; cdr3_nt: TGTGCCAGCAGCTTAGTAGGGGATTATAATTCACCCCTCCACTTT
d_call: -; clone_size: once; j_call: TRBJ2-4; v_call: TRBV28; cdr3_aa: CATKDSVENIQYF; cdr3_nt: TGTGCCACCAAAGACAGCGTTGAGAACATTCAGTACTTC
d_call: TRBD1; clone_size: -; j_call: TRBJ1-2; v_call: TRBV3-1/TRBV3-2; cdr3_aa: CASSQTQGTNYGYTF; cdr3_nt: TGTGCCAGCAGCCAAACACAGGGGACTAACTATGGCTACACCTTC
d_call: -; clone_size: -; j_call: TRBJ1-6; v_call: TRBV18; cdr3_aa: CASSPRSAGSSYNSPLHF; cdr3_nt: TGTGCCAGCTCACCACGGTCGGCGGGAAGCTCCTATAATTCACCCCTCCACTTT
d_call: TRBD2; clone_size: -; j_call: TRBJ2-3; v_call: TRBV6-4; cdr3_aa: CASSDGGADTQYF; cdr3_nt: TGTGCCAGCAGTGACGGGGGGGCAGATACGCAGTATTTT
d_call: -; clone_size: -; j_call: TRBJ1-1; v_call: TRBV9; cdr3_aa: CASSVLSAGAVTEAFF; cdr3_nt: TGTGCCAGCAGCGTCTTGTCGGCAGGGGCAGTCACTGAAGCTTTCTTT
d_call: TRBD1; clone_size: -; j_call: TRBJ2-7; v_call: TRBV19; cdr3_aa: CASSSGQGPYEQYF; cdr3_nt: TGTGCCAGTAGTTCTGGACAGGGTCCCTACGAGCAGTACTTC
d_call: -; clone_size: -; j_call: TRBJ1-1; v_call: TRBV6-5; cdr3_aa: CASSYSRYGNTEAFF; cdr3_nt: TGTGCCAGCAGTTACTCGAGATACGGGAACACTGAAGCTTTCTTT
d_call: -; clone_size: -; j_call: TRBJ2-3; v_call: TRBV7-9; cdr3_aa: CASSQGGLGTDTQYF; cdr3_nt: TGTGCCAGCAGTCAGGGGGGTCTTGGGACAGATACGCAGTATTTT
d_call: -; clone_size: -; j_call: TRBJ2-5; v_call: TRBV7-2; cdr3_aa: CASSNRRGRQETQYF; cdr3_nt: TGTGCCAGCAGCAATCGTAGGGGTCGGCAAGAGACCCAGTACTTC
d_call: TRBD1; clone_size: -; j_call: TRBJ1-2; v_call: TRBV30; cdr3_aa: CAWTFAQGAGYTF; cdr3_nt: TGTGCCTGGACTTTTGCACAGGGGGCTGGCTACACCTTC
d_call: -; clone_size: -; j_call: TRBJ1-3; v_call: TRBV16; cdr3_aa: CASSQFGGTSGNTIYF; cdr3_nt: TGTGCCAGCAGCCAATTCGGCGGGACCTCTGGAAACACCATATATTTT
d_call: -; clone_size: -; j_call: TRBJ1-3; v_call: TRBV5-5; cdr3_aa: CASSLLQGTGNTIYF; cdr3_nt: TGTGCCAGCAGCCTCCTACAGGGAACTGGAAACACCATATATTTT
d_call: TRBD1; clone_size: -; j_call: TRBJ2-7; v_call: TRBV5-1; cdr3_aa: CASSKTGGAPPSYEQYF; cdr3_nt: TGCGCCAGCAGCAAGACAGGGGGGGCGCCCCCTTCCTACGAGCAGTACTTC
d_call: TRBD1; clone_size: -; j_call: TRBJ1-1; v_call: TRBV28; cdr3_aa: CASSPRGQYMNTEAFF; cdr3_nt: TGTGCCAGCAGCCCCCGGGGACAGTACATGAACACTGAAGCTTTCTTT
d_call: -; clone_size: few; j_call: TRBJ2-2; v_call: TRBV28; cdr3_aa: CATETGNTGELFF; cdr3_nt: TGTGCCACCGAAACAGGGAACACCGGGGAGCTGTTTTTT
d_call: TRBD1; clone_size: few; j_call: TRBJ1-3; v_call: TRBV19; cdr3_aa: CASSTSGTGINTIYF; cdr3_nt: TGTGCCAGTAGTACTTCCGGGACAGGGATAAACACCATATATTTT
d_call: -; clone_size: -; j_call: TRBJ2-7; v_call: TRBV7-9; cdr3_aa: CASSSIWWGGEQYF; cdr3_nt: TGTGCCAGCAGCTCCATATGGTGGGGCGGAGAGCAGTACTTC
d_call: TRBD1; clone_size: -; j_call: TRBJ1-1; v_call: TRBV30; cdr3_aa: CAWAAPTHRGTRDTEAFF; cdr3_nt: TGTGCCTGGGCCGCCCCGACGCACAGGGGGACGAGGGACACTGAAGCTTTCTTT
d_call: -; clone_size: once; j_call: TRBJ2-1; v_call: TRBV5-1; cdr3_aa: CASSTAGSSSYNEQFF; cdr3_nt: TGCGCCAGCAGCACGGCGGGCTCTAGCTCCTACAATGAGCAGTTCTTC
d_call: -; clone_size: -; j_call: TRBJ2-3; v_call: TRBV4-2; cdr3_aa: CASSQGRNAGDTQYF; cdr3_nt: TGTGCCAGCAGCCAGGGGAGGAACGCCGGAGATACGCAGTATTTT
d_call: TRBD1; clone_size: -; j_call: TRBJ1-1; v_call: TRBV4-1; cdr3_aa: CASSQHDRASTEAFF; cdr3_nt: TGCGCCAGCAGCCAGCACGACAGGGCTTCAACTGAAGCTTTCTTT
d_call: -; clone_size: -; j_call: TRBJ1-1; v_call: TRBV2; cdr3_aa: CAILRGRRNTEAFF; cdr3_nt: TGTGCTATATTGCGGGGGCGAAGGAACACTGAAGCTTTCTTT
d_call: -; clone_size: -; j_call: TRBJ2-3; v_call: TRBV5-1; cdr3_aa: CASKPGVAETDTQYF; cdr3_nt: TGCGCCAGCAAGCCCGGGGTGGCGGAGACAGATACGCAGTATTTT
d_call: -; clone_size: -; j_call: TRBJ2-2; v_call: TRBV29-1; cdr3_aa: CSVFTGHGELFF; cdr3_nt: TGCAGCGTCTTCACAGGGCACGGGGAGCTGTTTTTT
d_call: TRBD1; clone_size: -; j_call: TRBJ1-1; v_call: TRBV19; cdr3_aa: CASQPGQARANTEAFF; cdr3_nt: TGTGCCAGTCAGCCCGGACAGGCACGGGCGAACACTGAAGCTTTCTTT
d_call: -; clone_size: -; j_call: TRBJ1-5; v_call: TRBV19; cdr3_aa: CASSSTGGSQPQHF; cdr3_nt: TGTGCCAGTAGCTCGACGGGAGGAAGTCAGCCCCAGCATTTT
d_call: TRBD1; clone_size: -; j_call: TRBJ2-1; v_call: TRBV5-1; cdr3_aa: CASTRRGTGPYNEQFF; cdr3_nt: TGCGCCAGCACACGGAGGGGGACAGGACCCTACAATGAGCAGTTCTTC
d_call: TRBD1; clone_size: -; j_call: TRBJ1-6; v_call: TRBV27; cdr3_aa: CASSLGVGGNSPLHF; cdr3_nt: TGTGCCAGCAGTTTAGGAGTAGGGGGCAATTCACCCCTCCACTTT
d_call: -; clone_size: once; j_call: TRBJ1-4; v_call: TRBV5-1; cdr3_aa: CASSLDSGNEKLFF; cdr3_nt: TGCGCCAGCAGCTTGGATTCGGGTAATGAAAAACTGTTTTTT
d_call: TRBD1; clone_size: -; j_call: TRBJ2-2; v_call: TRBV10-1; cdr3_aa: CASSPSGQGSVGELFF; cdr3_nt: TGCGCCAGCAGTCCCTCGGGACAGGGGTCGGTCGGGGAGCTGTTTTTT
d_call: -; clone_size: -; j_call: TRBJ1-1; v_call: TRBV3-1/TRBV3-2; cdr3_aa: CASSHRGYNTNTEAFF; cdr3_nt: TGTGCCAGCAGCCACCGAGGGTACAATACAAACACTGAAGCTTTCTTT
d_call: TRBD1; clone_size: -; j_call: TRBJ2-5; v_call: TRBV11-1; cdr3_aa: CASSTPQGRETQYF; cdr3_nt: TGTGCCAGCAGCACCCCACAGGGGCGGGAGACCCAGTACTTC
d_call: TRBD2; clone_size: -; j_call: TRBJ2-5; v_call: TRBV6-1; cdr3_aa: CASSEKRGARETQYF; cdr3_nt: TGTGCCAGCAGTGAAAAGCGGGGAGCGAGGGAGACCCAGTACTTC
d_call: TRBD2; clone_size: -; j_call: TRBJ2-2; v_call: TRBV3-1/TRBV3-2; cdr3_aa: CASSQVNLAGSGELFF; cdr3_nt: TGTGCCAGCAGCCAAGTTAATCTAGCGGGGTCCGGGGAGCTGTTTTTT
d_call: -; clone_size: once; j_call: TRBJ1-2; v_call: TRBV6-5; cdr3_aa: CASSYSTGTNGYTF; cdr3_nt: TGTGCCAGCAGTTACTCGACGGGGACAAATGGCTACACCTTC
d_call: TRBD1; clone_size: -; j_call: TRBJ1-5; v_call: TRBV5-8; cdr3_aa: CASSLAWPGQDNQPQHF; cdr3_nt: TGTGCCAGCAGCTTGGCCTGGCCGGGACAGGATAATCAGCCCCAGCATTTT
d_call: -; clone_size: -; j_call: TRBJ1-2; v_call: TRBV11-3; cdr3_aa: CASSPAGARVYGYTF; cdr3_nt: TGTGCCAGCAGTCCCGCGGGGGCGCGGGTCTATGGCTACACCTTC
d_call: -; clone_size: -; j_call: TRBJ1-2; v_call: TRBV29-1; cdr3_aa: CSVEAGYGYGYTF; cdr3_nt: TGCAGCGTTGAAGCTGGTTACGGCTATGGCTACACCTTC
d_call: -; clone_size: -; j_call: TRBJ1-2; v_call: TRBV2; cdr3_aa: CASSVTAGWGTRYGYTF; cdr3_nt: TGTGCCAGCAGTGTTACTGCGGGTTGGGGGACAAGGTATGGCTACACCTTC
d_call: -; clone_size: -; j_call: TRBJ1-1; v_call: TRBV7-2; cdr3_aa: CASSLDQNTEAFF; cdr3_nt: TGTGCCAGCAGCTTAGATCAGAACACTGAAGCTTTCTTT
d_call: TRBD1; clone_size: -; j_call: TRBJ2-3; v_call: TRBV28; cdr3_aa: CASTTGQGTDTQYF; cdr3_nt: TGTGCCAGCACCACCGGACAGGGTACAGATACGCAGTATTTT
d_call: TRBD1; clone_size: few; j_call: TRBJ1-1; v_call: TRBV29-1; cdr3_aa: CSVEGRGFVFF; cdr3_nt: TGCAGCGTTGAAGGCAGGGGGTTCGTTTTCTTT
d_call: -; clone_size: -; j_call: TRBJ1-4; v_call: TRBV9; cdr3_aa: CASSARGGATNEKLFF; cdr3_nt: TGTGCCAGCAGCGCTAGGGGGGGAGCAACTAATGAAAAACTGTTTTTT
d_call: TRBD1; clone_size: -; j_call: TRBJ1-1; v_call: TRBV10-3; cdr3_aa: CAIRQSGQGSTEAFF; cdr3_nt: TGTGCCATCAGACAATCCGGACAGGGAAGTACTGAAGCTTTCTTT
d_call: -; clone_size: -; j_call: TRBJ1-2; v_call: TRBV4-1; cdr3_aa: CASSQDRGYTF; cdr3_nt: TGCGCCAGCAGCCAAGATCGTGGCTACACCTTC
d_call: TRBD1; clone_size: -; j_call: TRBJ2-3; v_call: TRBV7-9; cdr3_aa: CASSQDRGRDTQYF; cdr3_nt: TGTGCCAGCAGCCAAGACAGGGGGCGAGATACGCAGTATTTT
d_call: -; clone_size: -; j_call: TRBJ1-1; v_call: TRBV29-1; cdr3_aa: CSVAGQYNTEAFF; cdr3_nt: TGCAGCGTTGCCGGACAGTACAACACTGAAGCTTTCTTT